The clone carrying this T cell receptor (beta chain) was observed a few times. This specimen belongs to a study of blood T cell repertoires in COVID-19. Study processing details: Researchers report that nucleated cell counts were estimated from reference gene primer amplification. Measured with immunoSEQ multiplex PCR; TCRdb has only the in-frame clones, and not every one. From that table come the V and J calls and clone size; the DNA was used to work out D and trimming. The sample lists 200,000 to 250,000 clones, roughly four fifths occurring once. CDR1 and CDR2 from the germline V gene are LGHNA and YNFKEQ. The CDR3 is 17 amino acids. V shed 1 base, J shed 4 bases, and the junction held 10 bases outside the gene matches.

Specimen: peripheral blood. The source of this sequence is a woman aged 18-29 years with acute or convalescent COVID-19. V usage is TRBV4-2 and J usage is TRBJ1-3; TRBD1 matches at 7 bases. The CDR3 loop is CASSQGSTGDAGNTIYF. CDR3 coding DNA: TGTGCCAGCAGCCAAGGGTCTACAGGGGACGCGGGAAACACCATATATTTT.